This T cell receptor (beta chain) came from a study of technical replicates of blood from four donors. TCRdb's copy holds only in-frame clones and misses some; the assay was immunoSEQ multiplex PCR. The repertoire holds 65,000 to 80,000 clones, with about 92% as singletons. The V and J ends lost 5 bases and 1 base respectively, with 8 bases between them. CDR3 size: 13 residues. Germline CDR1 and CDR2: SNHLY and FYNNEI. Sequencing was carried out using T cells isolated from PBMCs. This clonotype was obtained from a human donor in good health. The chain employs TRBV2 and TRBJ2-5; D ambiguous. Here the CDR3 reads CASSKGLQETQYF. The CDR3 DNA is TGTGCCAGCAGTAAAGGGCTCCAAGAGACCCAGTACTTC.